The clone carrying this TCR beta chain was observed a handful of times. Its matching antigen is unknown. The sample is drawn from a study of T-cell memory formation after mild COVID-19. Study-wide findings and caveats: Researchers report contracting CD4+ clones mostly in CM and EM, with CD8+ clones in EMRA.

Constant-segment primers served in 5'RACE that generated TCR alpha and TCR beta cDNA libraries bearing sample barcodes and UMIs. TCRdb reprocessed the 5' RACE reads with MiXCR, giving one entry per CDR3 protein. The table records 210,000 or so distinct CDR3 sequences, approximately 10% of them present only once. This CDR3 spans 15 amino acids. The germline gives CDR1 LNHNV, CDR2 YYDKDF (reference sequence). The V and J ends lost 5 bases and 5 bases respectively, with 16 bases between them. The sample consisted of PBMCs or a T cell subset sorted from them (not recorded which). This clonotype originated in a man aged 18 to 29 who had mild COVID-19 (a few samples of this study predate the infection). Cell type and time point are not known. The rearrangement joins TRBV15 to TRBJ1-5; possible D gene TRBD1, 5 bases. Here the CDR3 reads CATSVPGAWDQPQHF. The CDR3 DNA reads TGTGCCACCAGCGTGCCCGGGGCCTGGGATCAGCCCCAGCATTTT.